The source of this T cell receptor beta chain is a study of blood T cell repertoires in COVID-19. Overall study context: Some COVID-19 samples were acute and others convalescent; all came from the United States, Italy and Spain. T cells, B-cell-depleted T cells, or PBMCs supplied cDNA or gDNA.

A remark on this clone: One end of the junction varies from germline; a read error may be responsible.

In the source study's methods: Quantification of nucleated cells was approximated via reference gene primer amplification. Clones were sequenced by immunoSEQ multiplex PCR, and TCRdb holds only the in-frame ones, with some missing. The V and J calls and clone size come from that table; D and trimming were worked out from the DNA. This table holds over 150,000 clones, 60% to 85% found once. Germline CDR1 reads SGHAT; CDR2 reads FQNNGV. The CDR3 spans 12 residues. The genes are TRBV11-2 and TRBJ1-2; 9 bases line up with TRBD1. The origin of this receptor is a man aged 80 or over with acute or convalescent COVID-19. Material for sequencing was peripheral blood. The CDR3 sequence is CASSVDRGGYTF. The DNA for the CDR3 is TGTGCCAGCAGCGTAGACAGGGGGGGCTACACCTTC.